The subject of this entry is one T cell receptor (beta chain). The antigen is undetermined. The data were taken from a study of cytomegalovirus exposure and HLA in healthy donors. There are 15 residues in the CDR3. CDR1 and CDR2 from the germline V gene are SEHNR and FQNEAQ (reference sequence). Unmatched junction bases numbered 7, after V lost 1 base and J lost 8 bases. 60 Vbeta and 13 Jbeta primers were used in PCR. Clones were sequenced by immunoSEQ multiplex PCR, and TCRdb holds only the in-frame ones, with some missing. The table includes approximately 120,000 clones, over 9.5% detected once. The study, taken as a whole, reports: Researchers reported in a later analysis that a missense DCLRE1C variant was tied to TCR beta V- and J-gene trimming. What was likely a sequencing artifact was a cluster of highly shared sequence variants. In a later analysis, HLA-associated TCR beta chains were more clonally expanded than equally common others. TCR beta sequences numbering around 15,000 were associated with HLA alleles at 0.05 false discovery rate in a later analysis.

This TCR derives from a young woman in good health and CMV-seropositive. The chain has TRBV7-9 and TRBJ1-2; 10 bases agree with TRBD1. Sequenced input: PBMCs. The CDR3 region has the DNA TGTGCCAGCAGCTTAGTTGGGACAGGGGATCGGGGCTACACCTTC. This translates into CASSLVGTGDRGYTF. Drawing the rest from reference TRBV7-9 and TRBJ1-2, the complete variable domain is DTGVSQNPRHKITKRGQNVTFRCDPISEHNRLYWYRQTLGQGPEFLTYFQNEAQLEKSRLLSDRFSAERPKGSFSTLEIQRTEQGDSAMYLCASSLVGTGDRGYTFGSGTRLTVV.